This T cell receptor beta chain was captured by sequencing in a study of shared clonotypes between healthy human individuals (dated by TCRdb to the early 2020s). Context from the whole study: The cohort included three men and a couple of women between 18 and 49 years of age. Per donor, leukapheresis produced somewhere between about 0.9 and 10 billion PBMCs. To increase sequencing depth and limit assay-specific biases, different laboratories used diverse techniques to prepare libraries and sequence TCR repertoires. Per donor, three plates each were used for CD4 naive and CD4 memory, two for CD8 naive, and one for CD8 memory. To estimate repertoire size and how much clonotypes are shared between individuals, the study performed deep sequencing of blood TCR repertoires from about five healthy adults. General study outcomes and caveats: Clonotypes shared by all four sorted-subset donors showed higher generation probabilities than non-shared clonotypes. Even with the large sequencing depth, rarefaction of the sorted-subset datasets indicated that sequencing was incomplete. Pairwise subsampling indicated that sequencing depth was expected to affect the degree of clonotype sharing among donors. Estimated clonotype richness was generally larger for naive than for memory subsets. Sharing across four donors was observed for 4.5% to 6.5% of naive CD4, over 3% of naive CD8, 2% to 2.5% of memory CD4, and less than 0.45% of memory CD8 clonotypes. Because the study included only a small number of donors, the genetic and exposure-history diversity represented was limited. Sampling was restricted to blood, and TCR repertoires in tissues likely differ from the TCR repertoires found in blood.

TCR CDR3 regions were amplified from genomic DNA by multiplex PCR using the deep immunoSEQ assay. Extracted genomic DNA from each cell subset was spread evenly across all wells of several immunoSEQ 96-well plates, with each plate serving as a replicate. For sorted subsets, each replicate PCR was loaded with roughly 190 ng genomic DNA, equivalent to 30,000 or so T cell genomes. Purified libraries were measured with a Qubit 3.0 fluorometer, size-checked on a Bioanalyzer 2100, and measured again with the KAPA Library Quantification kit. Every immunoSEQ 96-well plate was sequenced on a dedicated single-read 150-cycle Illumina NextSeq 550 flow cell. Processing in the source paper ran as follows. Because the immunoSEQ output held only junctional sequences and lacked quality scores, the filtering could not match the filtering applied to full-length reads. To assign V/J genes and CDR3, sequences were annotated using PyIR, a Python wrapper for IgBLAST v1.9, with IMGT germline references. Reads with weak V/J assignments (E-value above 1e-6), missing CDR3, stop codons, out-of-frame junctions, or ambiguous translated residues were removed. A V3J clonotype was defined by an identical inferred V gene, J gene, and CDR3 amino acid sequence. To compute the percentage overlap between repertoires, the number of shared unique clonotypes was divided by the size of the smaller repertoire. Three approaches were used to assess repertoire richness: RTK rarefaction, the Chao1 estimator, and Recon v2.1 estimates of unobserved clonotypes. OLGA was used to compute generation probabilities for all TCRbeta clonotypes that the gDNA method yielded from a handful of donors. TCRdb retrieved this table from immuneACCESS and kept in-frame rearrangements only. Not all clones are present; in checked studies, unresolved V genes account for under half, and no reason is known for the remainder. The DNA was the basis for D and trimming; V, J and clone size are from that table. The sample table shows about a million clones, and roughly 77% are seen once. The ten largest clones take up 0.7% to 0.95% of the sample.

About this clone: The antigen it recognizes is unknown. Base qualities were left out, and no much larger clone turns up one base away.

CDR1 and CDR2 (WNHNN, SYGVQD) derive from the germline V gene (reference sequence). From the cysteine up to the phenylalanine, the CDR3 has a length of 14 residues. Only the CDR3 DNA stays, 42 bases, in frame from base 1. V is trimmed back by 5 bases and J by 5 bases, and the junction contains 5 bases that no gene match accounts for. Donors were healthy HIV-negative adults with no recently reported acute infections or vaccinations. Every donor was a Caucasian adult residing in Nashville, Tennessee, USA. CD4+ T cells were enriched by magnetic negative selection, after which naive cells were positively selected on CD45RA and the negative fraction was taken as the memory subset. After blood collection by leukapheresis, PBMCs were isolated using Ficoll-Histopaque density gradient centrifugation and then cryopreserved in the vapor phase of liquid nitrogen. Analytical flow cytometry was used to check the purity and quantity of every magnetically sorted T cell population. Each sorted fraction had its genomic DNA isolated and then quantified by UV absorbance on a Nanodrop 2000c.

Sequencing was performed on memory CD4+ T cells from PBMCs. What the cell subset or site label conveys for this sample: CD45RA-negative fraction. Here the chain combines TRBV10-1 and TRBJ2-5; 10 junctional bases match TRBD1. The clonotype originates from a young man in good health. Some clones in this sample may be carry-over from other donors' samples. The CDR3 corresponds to CASSRTGGVETQYF. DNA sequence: TGCGCCAGCAGTCGGACAGGGGGTGTCGAGACCCAGTACTTC.